One sample yielded the 28 T cell receptor beta chains listed below, sequenced in a study of blood T cell repertoires in COVID-19. Measured with immunoSEQ multiplex PCR; TCRdb has only the in-frame clones, and not every one. The profile covers 70,000 to 95,000 clones, with approximately 86% appearing a single time and 10% to 15% taken by the ten largest. Sequences were obtained from peripheral blood. These receptors were collected from an older woman with active or convalescent COVID-19.

The chain links TRBV27 to TRBJ2-7; the D gene is possibly TRBD1 (6 bases). V gave up 6 bases and J gave up 2 bases, with 11 bases separating them. This CDR3 is built from 13 residues. Germline CDR1 MNHEY, CDR2 SMNVEV (reference sequence). The CDR3 DNA sequence: TGTGCCAGCAGGCGAACAGGGACCTACGAGCAGTACTTC. This gives the protein CASRRTGTYEQYF.

J is TRBJ1-2 and V is TRBV24-1; D gene ambiguous. V lost 1 base to trimming and J lost 7 bases, with 6 bases between them. Germline V gene sequence: CDR1 KGHDR, CDR2 SFDVKD. The CDR3 contains 12 residues. CDR3 sequence reads: CATSDLTSGYTF. The CDR3 DNA is TGTGCCACCAGTGATTTAACTTCTGGCTACACCTTC.

This clone has only a few counts. The CDR3 reads CATSRGFAGGLNLNTEAFF. The CDR3 DNA is TGTGCCACCAGCAGAGGTTTTGCAGGGGGATTAAATTTGAACACTGAAGCTTTCTTT. The gene calls are TRBV15 and TRBJ1-1; 7 bases fit TRBD1. CDR3 length: 19 residues. Germline V gene lookup returns CDR1 LNHNV and CDR2 YYDKDF (reference sequence). Losses at the gene ends were 1 base for V and 0 bases for J; bases not matched to a gene: 14. The full variable domain, its missing parts supplied by reference TRBV15 and TRBJ1-1, is DAMVIQNPRYQVTQFGKPVTLSCSQTLNHNVMYWYQQKSSQAPKLLFHYYDKDFNNEADTPDNFQSRRPNTSFCFLDIRSPGLGDTAMYLCATSRGFAGGLNLNTEAFFGQGTRLTVV.

The rearrangement joins TRBV7-8 to TRBJ1-1, with 8 bases fitting TRBD1. Looked up from germline, CDR1 is SGHVS and CDR2 is FQNEAQ. J lost 0 bases, V lost 1 base, and 4 bases had no gene match. The CDR3 consists of 16 residues. The CDR3 bases are TGTGCCAGCAGCTTAGACAGGGGGGTGATGAACACTGAAGCTTTCTTT. Its protein is CASSLDRGVMNTEAFF.

The chain is built from TRBV3-1 (or the pseudogene TRBV3-2) and TRBJ2-5; 7 bases are shared with TRBD2. The CDR3 covers 15 residues. CDR1 is LGHDT and CDR2 is YNNKEL in the germline V gene (reference sequence). J was trimmed by 9 bases and V by 1 base; bases with no gene match: 11. CDR3 sequence: CASSQVSARGGAQYF. Here the CDR3 DNA reads TGTGCCAGCAGCCAAGTGTCGGCGCGGGGAGGGGCCCAGTACTTC.

The rearrangement joins TRBV5-1 to TRBJ2-5; TRBD2 aligns across 8 bases. Looked up from germline, CDR1 is SGHRS and CDR2 is YFSETQ. The CDR3 runs 16 residues. V was clipped by 3 bases and J by 4 bases; unmatched bases: 11. CDR3 bases: TGCGCCAGCAGCTCTGGACCCGAGCGGGGGCCAGAGACCCAGTACTTC. It specifies CASSSGPERGPETQYF.

The chain joins TRBV10-1 to TRBJ2-3; no clear D. CDR1 and CDR2 from the germline V gene are WNHNN and SYGVQD (reference sequence). The CDR3 has 13 residues. Trimming stripped 6 bases from V and 3 bases from J, with 10 bases between. The CDR3 coding sequence is TGCGCCAGCAGCACCTCCCGGACAGATACGCAGTATTTT. Translating gives CASSTSRTDTQYF.

The chain carries TRBV19 and TRBJ2-3, with 11 bases identical to TRBD1. V shed 5 bases, J shed 1 base, and the junction held 5 bases outside the gene matches. The CDR3 runs 16 residues. The germline V gene encodes CDR1 LNHDA and CDR2 SQIVND (reference sequence). Here the CDR3 reads CASSARTGGGTDTQYF. As DNA, the CDR3 is TGTGCCAGTAGTGCCAGGACAGGGGGCGGCACAGATACGCAGTATTTT.

A single count supports this clone. The chain employs TRBV9 and TRBJ1-1; 10 bases align to TRBD1. Germline V gene sequence: CDR1 SGDLS, CDR2 YYNGEE. The CDR3 has 15 residues. The V and J ends lost 0 bases and 3 bases, in that order; junction bases with no gene match: 2. For the CDR3, the DNA is TGTGCCAGCAGCGTAGGGGGACAGGGGCACACTGAAGCTTTCTTT. Translation gives CASSVGGQGHTEAFF.

The chain links TRBV7-8 to TRBJ1-2; D is unresolved. Germline loops: CDR1 SGHVS, CDR2 FQNEAQ. The CDR3 loop spans 14 amino acids. V was cut by 0 bases and J by 8 bases, with 13 bases left in between. The CDR3 sequence is CASSLASPLGGYTF. CDR3 nucleotides: TGTGCCAGCAGCTTAGCGTCCCCCCTGGGCGGCTACACCTTC.

The chain combines TRBV27 with TRBJ2-3; D call uncertain. Germline V gives CDR1 MNHEY, CDR2 SMNVEV (reference sequence). Deletions cut 3 bases from V and 5 bases from J, with 12 bases between. The CDR3 consists of 14 residues. In DNA, the CDR3 is TGTGCCAGCAGTTTTCTGACGACTGGAGATACGCAGTATTTT. It encodes CASSFLTTGDTQYF.

This clone appeared once. The CDR3 DNA follows: TGTGCCAGCAGAATCGGGATAGCGGGGGGGCAAGAGACCCAGTACTTC. Its translation is CASRIGIAGGQETQYF. The rearrangement uses TRBV2 and TRBJ2-5, with 11 bases that match TRBD2. Trimming took 6 bases from V and 2 from J; bases not matched to a gene: 8. Germline lookup yields CDR1 SNHLY and CDR2 FYNNEI. The CDR3 is made up of 16 amino acids.

This clone was observed a handful of times. V usage is TRBV3-1 (or the pseudogene TRBV3-2) and J usage is TRBJ1-5; the D gene is possibly TRBD1 (5 bases). The germline CDR1 and CDR2 sequences are LGHDT and YNNKEL (reference sequence). Trimming removed 8 bases at V and 1 base at J, with 15 bases between. The CDR3 loop spans 15 amino acids. The chain's CDR3 is CASGSGGLSNQPQHF. The CDR3, as DNA: TGTGCCAGCGGCTCGGGGGGGTTGAGCAATCAGCCCCAGCATTTT.

The chain joins TRBV19 to TRBJ1-2, with D possibly matching TRBD1 (6 bases). The germline V gene encodes CDR1 LNHDA and CDR2 SQIVND (reference sequence). Trimming removed 6 bases at V and 0 bases at J, with 11 bases between. The CDR3 runs 14 residues. The CDR3 sequence is CASSPNRANYGYTF. CDR3 nucleotide sequence: TGTGCCAGTAGCCCGAACAGGGCTAACTATGGCTACACCTTC.

The rearrangement joins TRBV2 to TRBJ2-1; 7 nucleotides match TRBD2. This CDR3 is built from 14 residues. V was clipped by 6 bases and J by 9 bases; unmatched bases: 11. Germline V gene data show CDR1 as SNHLY and CDR2 as FYNNEI. For the CDR3, the DNA is TGTGCCAGCAGAGAGATGGGGGGGGTCCTTGAGCAGTTCTTC. It codes for CASREMGGVLEQFF.

This chain uses TRBV29-1 with TRBJ2-5; a weak D match, TRBD2 (5 bases). Germline CDR1 SQVTM, CDR2 ANQGSEA. Between the trimmed V and J ends, which lost 6 bases and 1 base, there was a span of 12 bases. This CDR3 contains 13 residues. CDR3 loop: CSVRGSVQETQYF. The CDR3, as DNA: TGCAGCGTCCGCGGTAGCGTCCAAGAGACCCAGTACTTC.

The chain carries TRBV5-1 and TRBJ2-3, with 8 bases fitting TRBD2. Germline loops: CDR1 SGHRS, CDR2 YFSETQ. There are 14 residues in the CDR3. After removal of 0 bases from V and 5 bases from J, the junction contained 2 bases not matched to a gene. The CDR3 loop is CASSLDRGGDTQYF. The CDR3 DNA follows: TGCGCCAGCAGCTTGGATCGGGGGGGAGATACGCAGTATTTT.

This chain links TRBV6-6 with TRBJ1-1, with D possibly matching TRBD1 (6 bases). The CDR3 covers 18 residues. The V end was cut by 5 bases, the J end by 3 bases, with 25 bases between. The germline CDR1 and CDR2 sequences are MNHNY and SVGAGI (reference sequence). DNA for the CDR3: TGTGCCAGCAGTCCACCTGGGGCTGGGGGCCGGGTGTACACTGAAGCTTTCTTT. Translated: CASSPPGAGGRVYTEAFF.

The CDR3 loop reads CASSLLRDGYTF. The CDR3 region has the DNA TGCGCCAGCAGCCTCCTCCGAGATGGCTACACCTTC. The genes are TRBV5-1 and TRBJ1-2, with D unclear. CDR1 is SGHRS, CDR2 YFSETQ, per germline. The CDR3 totals 12 residues. V lost 4 bases and J 6 bases, leaving 10 bases between the germline ends.

V usage is TRBV13 and J usage is TRBJ2-7; 9 bases match TRBD1. V shed 0 bases, J shed 3 bases, and the junction held 3 bases outside the gene matches. Germline V lookup: CDR1 PRHDT, CDR2 FYEKMQ (reference sequence). The CDR3 spans 15 residues. The CDR3 protein is CASSLGGTGIYEQYF. The CDR3 DNA reads TGTGCCAGCAGCTTAGGTGGGACAGGGATCTACGAGCAGTACTTC.

The chain recombines TRBV18 with TRBJ2-2, with 7 nucleotides matching TRBD1. With 0 bases clipped from V and 4 bases from J, the junction kept 8 bases outside the gene matches. The germline gives CDR1 KGHSH, CDR2 LQKENI. This CDR3 is 17 amino acids long. The CDR3 nucleotides are TGTGCCAGCTCACCACCCTCCCGACAGGGTACCACCGGGGAGCTGTTTTTT. Its protein product is CASSPPSRQGTTGELFF. The whole variable domain, filled in from reference TRBV18 and TRBJ2-2, reads NAGVMQNPRHLVRRRGQEARLRCSPMKGHSHVYWYRQLPEEGLKFMVYLQKENIIDESGMPKERFSAEFPKEGPSILRIQQVVRGDSAAYFCASSPPSRQGTTGELFFGEGSRLTVL.

This chain uses TRBV5-4 with TRBJ1-2; D gene unclear. The length of the CDR3 is 17 residues. With 4 bases removed from V and 6 bases from J, the gap between germline ends came to 25 bases. In germline, CDR1 is SGHNT, CDR2 YYREEE (reference sequence). CDR3 sequence (DNA): TGTGCCAGCAGCCCCAGCGTCGCGCGTCCGGGGTCAGATGGCTACACCTTC. This translates into CASSPSVARPGSDGYTF.

The gene calls are TRBV2 and TRBJ2-7; TRBD1 might be the D (6 bases). Germline CDR1 and CDR2: SNHLY and FYNNEI. There are 13 residues in the CDR3. Deletions cut 7 bases from V and 6 bases from J, with 16 bases between. In nucleotides, the CDR3 is TGTGCCAGCAATGTGGCAGGGGCGGGCGAGCAGTACTTC. This encodes CASNVAGAGEQYF.

The chain carries TRBV28 and TRBJ1-1; TRBD1 might be the D (6 bases). The germline V gene encodes CDR1 MDHEN and CDR2 SYDVKM. V was cut by 3 bases and J by 9 bases, with 23 bases left in between. The CDR3 sequence is 16 residues long. CDR3 bases: TGTGCCAGCAGTTTTCAATATGAATTGAGGGGGGGGCAAGCTTTCTTT. Its translation: CASSFQYELRGGQAFF.

J is TRBJ1-4 and V is TRBV7-9; 10 nucleotides align to TRBD1. The CDR3 loop spans 18 amino acids. V lost 5 bases to trimming and J lost 2 bases; unmatched junction nucleotides: 11. Germline CDR1 SEHNR, CDR2 FQNEAQ (reference sequence). The CDR3: CASSLSTGGASTNEKLFF. In DNA form, the CDR3 reads TGTGCCAGCAGCCTCTCGACAGGGGGCGCATCCACTAATGAAAAACTGTTTTTT.

In DNA, the CDR3 is TGTGCCACCAGTTTAGCGGGGGGATACACAGATACGCAGTATTTT. Protein product: CATSLAGGYTDTQYF. The chain has TRBV15 and TRBJ2-3, with 10 bases that match TRBD2. This CDR3 region has 15 residues. Germline CDR1 reads LNHNV; CDR2 reads YYDKDF (reference sequence). V lost 6 bases and J lost 2; bases outside the gene matches: 5.

The chain has TRBV19 and TRBJ1-5, with D possibly being TRBD1 (5 bases). Deletions cut 1 base from V and 1 base from J, with 8 bases between. CDR1 and CDR2 (germline): LNHDA, SQIVND (reference sequence). The CDR3 is made up of 15 amino acids. The CDR3 is CASSIGGTSNQPQHF. CDR3 DNA sequence: TGTGCCAGTAGTATAGGGGGCACGAGCAATCAGCCCCAGCATTTT.

The chain joins TRBV25-1 to TRBJ1-2; TRBD1 aligns across 10 bases. J gave up 5 bases and V 6 bases, and 9 bases lay outside the gene matches. The CDR3 is 15 amino acids. Germline V CDR1 and CDR2: MGHDK, SYGVNS. CDR3 in amino acids: CASRGGGTGVYGYTF. CDR3 in DNA: TGTGCCAGCAGGGGGGGAGGGACAGGGGTTTATGGCTACACCTTC.